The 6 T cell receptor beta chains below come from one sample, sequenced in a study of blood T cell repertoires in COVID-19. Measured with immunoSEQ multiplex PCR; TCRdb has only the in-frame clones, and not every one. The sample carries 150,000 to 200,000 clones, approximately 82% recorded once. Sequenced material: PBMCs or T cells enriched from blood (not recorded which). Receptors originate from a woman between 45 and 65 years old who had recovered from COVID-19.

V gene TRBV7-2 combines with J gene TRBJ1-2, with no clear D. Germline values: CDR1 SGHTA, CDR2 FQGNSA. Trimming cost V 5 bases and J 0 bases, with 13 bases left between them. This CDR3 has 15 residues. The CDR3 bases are TGTGCCAGCAGCACATCTCGACAAGCTAACTATGGCTACACCTTC. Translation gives CASSTSRQANYGYTF.

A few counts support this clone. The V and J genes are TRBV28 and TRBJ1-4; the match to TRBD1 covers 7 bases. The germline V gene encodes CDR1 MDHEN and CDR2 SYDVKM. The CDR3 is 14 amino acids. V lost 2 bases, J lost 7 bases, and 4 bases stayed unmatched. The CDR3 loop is CASSLRPGGEKLFF. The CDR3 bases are TGTGCCAGCAGTTTAAGGCCAGGGGGTGAAAAACTGTTTTTT.

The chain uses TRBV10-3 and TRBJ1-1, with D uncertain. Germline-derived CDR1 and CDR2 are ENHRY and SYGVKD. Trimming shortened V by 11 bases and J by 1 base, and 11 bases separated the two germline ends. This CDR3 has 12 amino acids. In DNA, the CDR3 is TGTGCCGCCCGCCCACAGAACACTGAAGCTTTCTTT. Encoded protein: CAARPQNTEAFF.

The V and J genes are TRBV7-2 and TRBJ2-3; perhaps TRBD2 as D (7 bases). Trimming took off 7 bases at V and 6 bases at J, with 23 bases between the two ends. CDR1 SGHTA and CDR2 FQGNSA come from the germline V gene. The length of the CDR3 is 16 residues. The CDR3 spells CASTGKGEGLRDTQYF. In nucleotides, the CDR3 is TGTGCCAGCACCGGGAAGGGGGAGGGCCTCAGGGATACGCAGTATTTT. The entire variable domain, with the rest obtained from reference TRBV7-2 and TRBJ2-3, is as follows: GAGVSQSPSNKVTEKGKDVELRCDPISGHTALYWYRQSLGQGLEFLIYFQGNSAPDKSGLPSDRFSAERTGGSVSTLTIQRTQQEDSAVYLCASTGKGEGLRDTQYFGPGTRLTVL.

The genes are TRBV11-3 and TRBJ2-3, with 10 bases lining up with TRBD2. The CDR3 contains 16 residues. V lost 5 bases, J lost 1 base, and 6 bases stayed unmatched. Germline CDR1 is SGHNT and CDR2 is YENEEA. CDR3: CASSARTSGGTDTQYF. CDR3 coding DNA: TGTGCCAGCAGCGCCCGGACTAGCGGAGGCACAGATACGCAGTATTTT.

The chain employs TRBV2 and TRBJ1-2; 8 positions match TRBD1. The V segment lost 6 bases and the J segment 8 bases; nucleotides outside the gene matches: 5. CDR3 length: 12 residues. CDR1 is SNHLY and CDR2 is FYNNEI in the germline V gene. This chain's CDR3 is CASRTDRGGYTF. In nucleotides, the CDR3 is TGTGCCAGCAGAACCGACAGGGGCGGCTACACCTTC. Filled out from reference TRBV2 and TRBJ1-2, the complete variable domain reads EPEVTQTPSHQVTQMGQEVILRCVPISNHLYFYWYRQILGQKVEFLVSFYNNEISEKSEIFDDQFSVERPDGSNFTLKIRSTKLEDSAMYFCASRTDRGGYTFGSGTRLTVV.